This TCR beta chain was profiled in a study of T cell changes during pregnancy in multiple sclerosis. Using immunoSEQ multiplex PCR, the repertoire was profiled, and TCRdb retains in-frame clones only, with some absent. The sample records under 75,000 clones, more than 75% being singletons. Sequences were derived from peripheral blood, sampled in the third trimester of pregnancy. The sequence came from a female donor in good health, enrolled as a control in a pregnancy study.

This chain's CDR3 is CASSPSEKLFF. The CDR3 DNA is TGTGCCAGCAGTCCTAGTGAAAAACTGTTTTTT. The rearrangement uses TRBV6-6 and TRBJ1-4; D ambiguous. CDR1 MNHNY and CDR2 SVGAGI come from the germline V gene (reference sequence). V dropped 5 bases and J dropped 7 bases, with 5 bases sitting between them. The CDR3 spans 11 residues.